Given below is one TCR beta chain in context. Once extracted for a subset, genomic DNA was divided evenly among several immunoSEQ plates. TCRdb keeps only in-frame clones here, not all; method: immunoSEQ multiplex PCR. The data hold fewer than 1.8 million clones, with roughly 98.5% observed a single time. The entry originates in a study of shared clonotypes between healthy human individuals. Study-level background: Researchers assigned three CD4 naive, three CD4 memory, two CD8 naive and one CD8 memory plate to each donor.

Donors were healthy HIV-negative adults without recently reported acute infections or vaccinations. Researchers partitioned CD4+ cells into CD45RA+ naive and CD45RA-negative memory subsets. V lost 3 bases, J lost 2 bases, and 4 bases stayed unmatched. The CDR3 spans 14 residues. CDR1 LNHDA and CDR2 SQIVND come from the germline V gene (reference sequence). The specimen was naive CD4+ T cells sorted from blood. Stated subset: CD45RA+ positively selected. The TCR was taken from a man aged 25-45 years in good health. The chain is built from TRBV19 and TRBJ2-7, with TRBD2 matching over 7 bases. The CDR3 is CASSIIGGTYEQYF. CDR3 DNA: TGTGCCAGTAGTATCATCGGGGGGACCTACGAGCAGTACTTC.